This TCR beta chain was sequenced in a study of blood T cell repertoires in COVID-19 (dated by TCRdb to between 2020 and 2021). Some background on the complete study: The collaborator samples originated in the United States, Italy and Spain and spanned the acute and convalescent phases of COVID-19. Where HLA class I and class II types were available, the types were taken from metadata supplied by the sample provider, not from assay-based typing. A freely available public database, intended as a resource for researchers studying the immune response to SARS-CoV-2, is where the repertoires were released. The dataset comprised deeply sampled blood TCRbeta repertoires from subjects exposed to, actively infected with, or recovered from COVID-19. Samples were obtained from the ongoing ImmuneRACE study (first 160 participants) and from about 1,300 subjects provided by 6 global collaborators. A de-identified subject ID, COVID-19 status, age in years and sex were almost always included in the sample metadata. The prospective study material was composed of cDNA or gDNA derived from T cells, B-cell-depleted T cells, or PBMCs.

Participants in the prospective study were enrolled through a virtual design, were aged roughly 18 to 90 years, and lived in under 25 United States geographic areas. Cohort assignment in the prospective study relied on participant-reported clinical history from a screening survey and a study questionnaire. In the prospective study, whole blood, serum and a nasopharyngeal or oropharyngeal swab were collected from each participant by mobile phlebotomists. Participants in the prospective study had the option to provide additional blood draws and questionnaires over a roughly 2-month period. Prospective study blood samples were shipped either frozen or at room temperature before DNA extraction. Broad study findings and their caveats: The amount of clinical and demographic metadata varied by source and participant and was provided uncurated.

TCRbeta CDR3 regions were amplified from genomic DNA using the immunoSEQ Assay, a bias-controlled multiplex PCR. The original pipeline was this. The number of nucleated cells in each sample was estimated by amplification of reference gene primers within the assay. To quantify the absolute abundance of each unique TCRbeta CDR3 rearrangement, sequence reads were collapsed and filtered. Productive Simpson clonality was computed per sample as the square root of Simpson's diversity index over productive rearrangements. Drawn from immuneACCESS, this table holds only the in-frame rearrangements with V and J called that TCRdb kept. Clones are partly lost; checked studies trace under half to an unresolved V gene and leave the rest unexplained. Clone size and V and J calls were adopted from that table, with D and trimming inferred from the DNA. This sample has some 240,000 clones in its table, and 86% of those were observed once. In total, the top ten clones hold around 3.3% of the sample.

This clone showed up just once. The target of this receptor is not known. No much larger clone exists at a distance of one base, and base qualities are not known. The CDR3 goes from the cysteine to the phenylalanine over 14 residues. Only the CDR3 region is kept as DNA, spanning 42 bases read in frame from base 1. For CDR1 and CDR2, the germline V gene lists SGHNT and YENEEA. Trimming accounts for 1 base at V and 6 bases at J, while the number of junction bases matched to no gene is 5. The chain links TRBV11-3 with TRBJ2-7; 8 bases in the junction line up with TRBD2. This receptor was taken from a woman in her thirties or forties with acute COVID-19. What was sequenced was PBMCs or T cells enriched from blood (not recorded which). The CDR3 protein: CASSLARGAGEQYF. The DNA sequence is as follows: TGTGCCAGCAGCTTAGCGCGGGGGGCAGGCGAGCAGTACTTC.